This T cell receptor beta chain was sequenced during a study of blood T cell repertoires in COVID-19. Data came from immunoSEQ multiplex PCR; TCRdb stores just in-frame clones and leaves some out. The sample has fewer than 300,000 clones, 80% to 95% seen once; the top ten hold about 2.5%. Germline loops: CDR1 MGHDK, CDR2 SYGVNS. The CDR3 is 12 residues long. With V trimmed by 6 bases and J by 8 bases, 6 bases remained unmatched. Sequenced material: peripheral blood. The chain joins TRBV25-1 to TRBJ1-2; 7 nucleotides agree with TRBD1. This TCR was sampled from a person aged 18-30 years with COVID-19, enrolled during active disease. This CDR3 reads CASRTGSRGYTF. The CDR3 region has the DNA TGTGCCAGCAGGACAGGGAGTAGGGGCTACACCTTC.